One sample yielded the 22 T cell receptor beta chains listed below, sequenced in a study of T cell changes during pregnancy in multiple sclerosis. The table came from immunoSEQ multiplex PCR; TCRdb's copy has only in-frame clones and leaves some out. The sample shows over 35,000 clones, roughly 92% of them seen only once. The sequenced sample was peripheral blood. The receptor source for this set is a female donor with multiple sclerosis, enrolled in a pregnancy study.

V usage is TRBV15 and J usage is TRBJ2-3; D may be TRBD1 (6 bases). The CDR3 totals 14 residues. Trimming removed 5 bases from V and 2 bases from J, with 11 bases in between. Per the germline V gene, CDR1 is LNHNV and CDR2 is YYDKDF (reference sequence). The CDR3 coding sequence is TGTGCCACCAGCTCACAGGGTTCCACAGATACGCAGTATTTT. Encoded protein: CATSSQGSTDTQYF.

The chain combines TRBV23-1 with TRBJ2-5; D not resolved. TRBV23-1 is an ORF for which the function is uncertain. V was clipped by 6 bases and J by 2 bases, with 4 bases between them. The CDR3 runs 11 residues. The CDR3: CASRGQETQYF. The CDR3 DNA sequence: TGCGCCAGCAGGGGGCAAGAGACCCAGTACTTC.

This chain joins TRBV7-9 and TRBJ2-7, with 8 bases identical to TRBD2. Germline CDR1 reads SEHNR; CDR2 reads FQNEAQ (reference sequence). The CDR3 is 15 amino acids. V gave up 3 bases and J gave up 5 bases; unmatched junction bases: 9. The CDR3 DNA sequence: TGTGCCAGCAGCTTGGAGAGCGGGAGATTTCACGAGCAGTACTTC. This translates into CASSLESGRFHEQYF.

The rearrangement joins TRBV21-1 to TRBJ1-1; the DNA was not used to check the table's D call, TRBD1. TRBV21-1 is a pseudogene segment. The CDR3 consists of 11 residues. In DNA, the CDR3 is TGTGCCAGCAGCAGGACACTTGAAGCTTTCTTT. It specifies CASSRTLEAFF.

The CDR3 DNA reads as TGTGCCAGCAGTTCCACCAGGAACCGACTAGCGGGAGGGCGTACCCAGTACTTC. Translating gives CASSSTRNRLAGGRTQYF. J is TRBJ2-5 and V is TRBV28; 14 nucleotides align to TRBD2. Losses at the gene ends were 4 bases for V and 8 bases for J; bases not matched to a gene: 15. CDR1 and CDR2 (germline): MDHEN, SYDVKM. The CDR3 has 18 residues.

The rearrangement links TRBV30 to TRBJ1-1; maybe TRBD1 (5 bases). The V gene lost 3 bases and the J gene lost 0 bases, with 8 bases spanning the gap. CDR3 length equals 13 residues. CDR1 and CDR2 (germline): GTSNPN, SVGIG (reference sequence). CDR3 region: CAWSDRMNTEAFF. The DNA of the CDR3 is TGTGCCTGGAGCGACAGAATGAACACTGAAGCTTTCTTT.

The chain couples TRBV9 to TRBJ1-1; no clear D. Trimming pared 4 bases from V and 1 base from J, leaving 5 bases between. This CDR3 contains 12 residues. The germline CDR1 and CDR2 sequences are SGDLS and YYNGEE. The CDR3 region has the DNA TGTGCCAGCAGCCCCGGGAACACTGAAGCTTTCTTT. Amino acids: CASSPGNTEAFF.

This chain joins TRBV7-9 and TRBJ1-2, with D unresolved. Germline V gene lookup returns CDR1 SEHNR and CDR2 FQNEAQ (reference sequence). V shed 5 bases and J shed 8 bases, with 9 bases lying between them. This CDR3 has 11 residues. CDR3 region: CASSNGLGYTF. The CDR3 DNA sequence: TGTGCCAGCAGCAATGGACTCGGCTACACCTTC.

This chain connects TRBV20-1 to TRBJ1-1, with D possibly being TRBD1 (5 bases). Germline-derived CDR1 and CDR2 are DFQATT and SNEGSKA (reference sequence). This CDR3 spans 11 amino acids. V was shortened by 6 bases and J by 11 bases, with 16 bases between the two germline ends. The CDR3 protein is CSAPWEGRAFF. CDR3 bases: TGCAGTGCCCCGTGGGAGGGGCGGGCTTTCTTT.

This chain connects TRBV28 to TRBJ1-5; no clear D gene. The germline gives CDR1 MDHEN, CDR2 SYDVKM. The CDR3 is 13 residues long. V gave up 5 bases and J gave up 3 bases, with 8 bases separating them. This CDR3 is CASSTGFNQPQHF. The CDR3 region has the DNA TGTGCCAGCAGTACGGGGTTCAATCAGCCCCAGCATTTT. Full variable domain (rest looked up from reference TRBV28 and TRBJ1-5): DVKVTQSSRYLVKRTGEKVFLECVQDMDHENMFWYRQDPGLGLRLIYFSYDVKMKEKGDIPEGYSVSREKKERFSLILESASTNQTSMYLCASSTGFNQPQHFGDGTRLSIL.

This clone has only one observation. Sequence at one end of the junction differs from germline and may be a read error. This chain links TRBV2 with TRBJ2-3, with TRBD2 as a possible D gene (6 bases). Germline CDR1 is SNHLY and CDR2 is FYNNEI. This CDR3 contains 14 residues. CDR3 region: CASREAGNTDTQYF. CDR3 bases: TGTGCCAGCAGGGAAGCGGGTAACACAGATACGCAGTATTTT.

The chain is built from TRBV6-6 and TRBJ2-7; TRBD2 aligns across 8 bases. CDR3 length equals 16 residues. V trimming: 0 bases; J trimming: 3 bases; junction bases outside the gene matches: 7. CDR1 MNHNY and CDR2 SVGAGI come from the germline V gene (reference sequence). CDR3 nucleotide sequence: TGTGCCAGCAGTTACTCCCGGACTAGCATCTTCTACGAGCAGTACTTC. The encoded protein is CASSYSRTSIFYEQYF.

The chain employs TRBV4-1 and TRBJ2-7, with 12 bases matching TRBD2. CDR3 length equals 17 residues. The J segment lost 6 bases and the V segment lost 0 bases, leaving 9 bases of the junction unmatched. Germline lookup yields CDR1 MGHRA and CDR2 YSYEKL. CDR3 loop: CASSQDKRLAGGGEQYF. The CDR3 coding sequence is TGCGCCAGCAGCCAAGACAAAAGGCTAGCGGGAGGGGGCGAGCAGTACTTC.

The chain recombines TRBV11-1 with TRBJ2-1, with 10 bases aligning to TRBD2. This CDR3 spans 15 amino acids. In germline, CDR1 is SGHAT, CDR2 FQDESV (reference sequence). The V segment lost 3 bases and the J segment 5 bases; nucleotides outside the gene matches: 4. CDR3 amino acids: CASSFRLAGDNEQFF. In DNA form, the CDR3 reads TGTGCCAGCAGCTTCAGGCTAGCGGGAGACAATGAGCAGTTCTTC.

V and J are TRBV10-1 and TRBJ2-7, with D unresolved. Trimming removed 7 bases from V and 3 bases from J, with 10 bases in between. This CDR3 contains 12 residues. In germline, CDR1 is WNHNN, CDR2 SYGVQD (reference sequence). In DNA form, the CDR3 reads TGCGCCAGCACCGACGGAAACTACGAGCAGTACTTC. This sequence encodes CASTDGNYEQYF.

The V gene is TRBV4-2, the J gene TRBJ2-1; D uncertain. CDR1 LGHNA and CDR2 YNFKEQ come from the germline V gene. The V end was cut by 0 bases, the J end by 8 bases, with 23 bases between. The CDR3 runs to 18 residues. The CDR3 spells CASSQDLVDFQYDDEQFF. The CDR3 DNA follows: TGTGCCAGCAGCCAAGATCTGGTTGACTTTCAGTACGACGATGAGCAGTTCTTC.

The chain has TRBV28 and TRBJ1-3; D call uncertain. Germline V gene sequence: CDR1 MDHEN, CDR2 SYDVKM. V lost 3 bases, J lost 1 base, and 7 bases lay in between. This CDR3 spans 14 amino acids. CDR3 bases: TGTGCCAGCAGTTTGGCGGGTTCTGGAAACACCATATATTTT. Its protein is CASSLAGSGNTIYF. The full variable domain, with the rest looked up from reference TRBV28 and TRBJ1-3, is DVKVTQSSRYLVKRTGEKVFLECVQDMDHENMFWYRQDPGLGLRLIYFSYDVKMKEKGDIPEGYSVSREKKERFSLILESASTNQTSMYLCASSLAGSGNTIYFGEGSWLTVV.

This chain connects TRBV19 to TRBJ2-7, with TRBD1 matching over 8 bases. The trim removed 5 bases at V and 2 bases at J, leaving 8 bases unmatched. CDR3 length: 15 residues. Germline V gene lookup returns CDR1 LNHDA and CDR2 SQIVND (reference sequence). CDR3 sequence reads: CASSPGTGATYEQYF. The CDR3 DNA reads as TGTGCCAGTAGTCCAGGGACAGGAGCTACCTACGAGCAGTACTTC.

The gene calls are TRBV7-9 and TRBJ2-1; TRBD1 or TRBD2 may be the D gene (5 bases each). V was shortened by 5 bases and J by 12 bases, with 26 bases between the two germline ends. The CDR3 length is 16 residues. The germline V gene has CDR1 SEHNR and CDR2 FQNEAQ (reference sequence). The CDR3 bases are TGTGCCAGCAGCCCCCCCGCTCCGGGGACCATTTTTGGGCAGTTCTTC. Encoded protein: CASSPPAPGTIFGQFF.

This clone showed up just a few times. The V call is TRBV2, the J call TRBJ1-5; TRBD1 aligns across 12 bases. CDR3 length: 14 amino acids. Germline loops: CDR1 SNHLY, CDR2 FYNNEI. V lost 6 bases, J lost 6 bases, and 3 bases stayed unmatched. CDR3 loop: CASRGTGGGQPQHF. The CDR3 DNA is TGTGCCAGCAGGGGGACAGGGGGCGGTCAGCCCCAGCATTTT.

This rearrangement joins TRBV7-9 to TRBJ2-3, with 7 bases identical to TRBD2. The germline V gene encodes CDR1 SEHNR and CDR2 FQNEAQ (reference sequence). The CDR3 covers 14 residues. Trimming cost V 8 bases and J 1 base; bases outside gene matches: 6. CDR3 nucleotide sequence: TGTGCCAGCGGGGCTAGCGGAGGCACAGATACGCAGTATTTT. Translating gives CASGASGGTDTQYF.

The gene calls are TRBV19 and TRBJ1-2, with 10 positions matching TRBD1. With 3 bases clipped from V and 6 bases from J, the junction kept 4 bases outside the gene matches. This CDR3 is 14 amino acids long. CDR1 is LNHDA, CDR2 SQIVND, per germline (reference sequence). The CDR3 sequence is CASSMADRGHGYTF. The CDR3 DNA sequence: TGTGCCAGTAGTATGGCAGACAGGGGGCATGGCTACACCTTC.